The source of this T cell receptor (beta chain) is a study of shared clonotypes between healthy human individuals. The study's findings and limits: Since donors were few, the genetic and exposure-history diversity represented was limited. Researchers found naive subsets generally carried larger estimated richness than memory subsets. Sharing across several donors was seen in roughly 5% of naive CD4 clonotypes. All-four-donor shared clonotypes had higher generation probabilities than non-shared clonotypes did.

With regard to this clone: No antigen is known for it.

Profiled with immunoSEQ multiplex PCR; TCRdb holds only in-frame clones, not every one. The sample holds roughly 2,500,000 clones, roughly 93% seen once. The germline V gene encodes CDR1 MDHEN and CDR2 SYDVKM. The CDR3 runs to 11 residues. The V gene lost 7 bases and the J gene lost 4 bases, with 7 bases spanning the gap. The rearrangement joins TRBV28 to TRBJ1-1; no reliable D call. The sequenced material came from naive CD4+ T cells from PBMCs. The subset here: CD45RA+ positively selected. The sequence was collected from a young man in good health. Some clones in this sample may be carry-over from other donors' samples. CDR3: CASNMGTEAFF. The CDR3 DNA follows: TGTGCCAGCAATATGGGCACTGAAGCTTTCTTT.